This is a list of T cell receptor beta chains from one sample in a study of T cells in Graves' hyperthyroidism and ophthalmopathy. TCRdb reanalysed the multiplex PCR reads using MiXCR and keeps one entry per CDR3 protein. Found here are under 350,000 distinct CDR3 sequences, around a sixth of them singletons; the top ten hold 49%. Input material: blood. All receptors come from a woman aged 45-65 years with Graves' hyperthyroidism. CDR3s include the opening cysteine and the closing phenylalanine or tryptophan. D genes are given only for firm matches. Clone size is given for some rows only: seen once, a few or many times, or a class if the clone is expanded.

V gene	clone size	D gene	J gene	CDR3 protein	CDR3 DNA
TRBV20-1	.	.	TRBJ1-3	CSARDLGEDSGNTIYF	TGCAGTGCTAGAGATTTAGGGGAAGACTCTGGAAACACCATATATTTT
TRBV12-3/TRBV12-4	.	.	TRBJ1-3	CASSFHNSFSGNTIYF	TGTGCCAGCAGTTTCCACAACTCCTTCTCTGGAAACACCATATATTTT
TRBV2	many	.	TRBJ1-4	CASIIQGQGNEKLFF	TGTGCCAGCATCATTCAGGGACAAGGAAATGAAAAACTGTTTTTT
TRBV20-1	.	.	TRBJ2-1	CSAREVRQGGDEQFF	TGCAGTGCTAGAGAGGTTAGGCAGGGTGGCGATGAGCAGTTCTTC
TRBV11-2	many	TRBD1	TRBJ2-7	CASSEDRVVYEQYF	TGTGCCAGCAGCGAAGACAGGGTTGTCTACGAGCAGTACTTC
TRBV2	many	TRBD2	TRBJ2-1	CASSELAVYNEQFF	TGTGCCAGCAGTGAGCTAGCGGTCTACAATGAGCAGTTCTTC
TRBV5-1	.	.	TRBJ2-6	CASSRQPFDSGANVLTF	TGCGCCAGCAGCAGACAGCCGTTTGACTCTGGGGCCAACGTCCTGACTTTC
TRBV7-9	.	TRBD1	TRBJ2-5	CASSQGQAWETQYF	TGTGCCAGCAGCCAGGGACAGGCGTGGGAGACCCAGTACTTC
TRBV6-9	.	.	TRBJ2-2	CASSYRPRGTGELFF	TGTGCCAGCAGTTACCGGCCGAGGGGCACCGGGGAGCTGTTTTTT
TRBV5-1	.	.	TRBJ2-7	CASSSAAGREQYF	TGCGCCAGCAGCTCGGCGGCAGGGCGGGAGCAGTACTTC
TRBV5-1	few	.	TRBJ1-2	CASIDQPGSNYGYTF	TGCGCCAGCATCGACCAACCTGGCAGTAACTATGGCTACACCTTC
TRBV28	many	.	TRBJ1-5	CASSLFLRSWSNQPQHF	TGTGCCAGCAGTTTATTTTTGAGGAGTTGGAGCAATCAGCCCCAGCATTTT
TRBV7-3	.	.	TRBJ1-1	CASSPPQGPMNTEAFF	TGTGCCAGCAGCCCTCCACAGGGTCCCATGAACACTGAAGCTTTCTTT
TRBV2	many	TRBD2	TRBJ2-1	CAIPTSRDSYNEQFF	TGTGCCATCCCGACTAGCCGGGACTCCTACAATGAGCAGTTCTTC
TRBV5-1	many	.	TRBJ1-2	CASSSYAGTNYGYTF	TGCGCCAGCAGCTCCTATGCCGGGACTAACTATGGCTACACCTTC
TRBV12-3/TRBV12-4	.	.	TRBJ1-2	CASSDDYYQGYTF	TGTGCCAGCAGTGACGACTATTACCAAGGCTACACCTTC
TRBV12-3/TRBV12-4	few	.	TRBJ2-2	CASSALTLENTGELFF	TGTGCCAGCAGCGCCCTGACACTCGAGAACACCGGGGAGCTGTTTTTT